Below, one TCR beta chain is given with its context. Its antigen is not identified. These data come from a study of response to subunit inactivated influenza vaccine. Regarding the study as a whole: Authors suggested each seasonal influenza vaccination recruits few new T cells.

The CDR3 spans 14 residues. V dropped 11 bases and J dropped 1 base, with 14 bases sitting between them. The V gene's germline CDR1 is SNHLY and CDR2 FYNNEI. TCRdb itself ran the RT-PCR reads through MiXCR, one entry per CDR3 protein. The sample carries around 470,000 distinct CDR3 sequences, 6% to 9% recorded once. The chain has TRBV2 and TRBJ2-2; D is possibly TRBD1 (5 bases). The specimen was PBMCs from blood, collected around 25 months after vaccination. The sequence came from a man between 50 and 75 years old who received an inactivated influenza vaccine. CDR3: CADQQDVNTGELFF. CDR3 in DNA: TGTGCCGACCAACAGGATGTGAACACCGGGGAGCTGTTTTTT. The variable domain in full, completed from reference TRBV2 and TRBJ2-2, reads EPEVTQTPSHQVTQMGQEVILRCVPISNHLYFYWYRQILGQKVEFLVSFYNNEISEKSEIFDDQFSVERPDGSNFTLKIRSTKLEDSAMYFCADQQDVNTGELFFGEGSRLTVL.